These T cell receptor beta chains were read from a single sample in a study of blood T cell repertoires in COVID-19. The data were produced by immunoSEQ multiplex PCR, yet TCRdb's version contains in-frame clones alone and is incomplete. The repertoire includes about 140,000 clones, approximately 84% of them detected once, and more than 3% sits in the top ten. Sequencing was performed on PBMCs or T cells enriched from blood (not recorded which). The receptors were gathered from a woman aged 50 to 60 with acute COVID-19. The CDR3 runs from the conserved cysteine through the conserved F or W. The D gene is left open where the match is weak. Size is stated for part of the rows, as once, few or many counts, or as a class when the clone is expanded.

j_gene | v_gene | abundance | d_gene | CDR3nt | CDR3aa
TRBJ2-7 | TRBV19 | NA | NA | TGTGCCAGTAGTCGTCCGGGCGGGAATTCCTACGAGCAGTACTTC | CASSRPGGNSYEQYF
TRBJ2-3 | TRBV15 | NA | NA | TGTGCCACCAGCCAGGGGGGTGATACAGATACGCAGTATTTT | CATSQGGDTDTQYF
TRBJ2-5 | TRBV10-3 | NA | TRBD2 | TGTGCCATCAGTGATCCGGGGGGGAGTGGAGAGACCCAGTACTTC | CAISDPGGSGETQYF
TRBJ1-5 | TRBV3-1/TRBV3-2 | NA | NA | TGTGCCAGCAGCCAAGACCATAATCAGCCCCAGCATTTT | CASSQDHNQPQHF
TRBJ2-1 | TRBV29-1 | NA | NA | TGCAGCGTTGAGGCCGGGGTAAACAATGAGCAGTTCTTC | CSVEAGVNNEQFF
TRBJ1-1 | TRBV19 | few | NA | TGTGCCAGCACGGAAACAGCGGGCACTGAAGCTTTCTTT | CASTETAGTEAFF
TRBJ2-1 | TRBV9 | NA | NA | TGTGCCAGCAGCGTAGCCCCGCCCCAGCCCGGGACCTACAATGAGCAGTTCTTC | CASSVAPPQPGTYNEQFF
TRBJ1-5 | TRBV2 | NA | TRBD1 | TGTGCCAGCAGCCTCGGGACAGGGGGTTTCAGCAATCAGCCCCAGCATTTT | CASSLGTGGFSNQPQHF
TRBJ1-5 | TRBV19 | NA | NA | TGTGCCAGTAGTATAATTCAGATCAATCAGCCCCAGCATTTT | CASSIIQINQPQHF
TRBJ2-1 | TRBV20-1 | NA | NA | TGCAGTGCTACCTCCCTTGAGTTGCAGTTCTTC | CSATSLELQFF
TRBJ2-3 | TRBV7-9 | NA | TRBD2 | TGTGCCAGCAGCTTCGGGACTAGGTCAGATACGCAGTATTTT | CASSFGTRSDTQYF
TRBJ1-5 | TRBV6-5 | NA | NA | TGTGCCAGCAGACGGGGGGATCAGCCCCAGCATTTT | CASRRGDQPQHF
TRBJ1-2 | TRBV5-6 | NA | TRBD1 | TGTGCCAGCAGCTTGCAGGGGGCCAGCTATGGCTACACCTTC | CASSLQGASYGYTF
TRBJ1-3 | TRBV6-5 | NA | NA | TGTGCCAGCACAGCCCGGGTAACAGGAAACACCATATATTTT | CASTARVTGNTIYF
TRBJ2-2 | TRBV30 | NA | TRBD2 | TGTGCCTGGAGTGGACTAGCGGGAGGCACCGGGGAGCTGTTTTTT | CAWSGLAGGTGELFF
TRBJ2-7 | TRBV27 | NA | TRBD2 | TGTGCCAGCAGTTGGGGAGGGGTCGAGCAGTACTTC | CASSWGGVEQYF
TRBJ1-2 | TRBV2 | NA | TRBD1 | TGTGCCAGCAGTCGACAGGGCCTCTATGGCTACACCTTC | CASSRQGLYGYTF
TRBJ2-7 | TRBV19 | once | NA | TGTGCCAGTAGTTTTGAGACAGATTACGAGCAGTACTTC | CASSFETDYEQYF
TRBJ2-2 | TRBV5-1 | once | TRBD2 | TGCGCCAGCTCGCCGGGAGGTCGGGGCACCGGGGAGCTGTTTTTT | CASSPGGRGTGELFF
TRBJ1-6 | TRBV18 | NA | NA | TGTGCCAGCTCGCGAGAGGATTCACCCCTCCACTTT | CASSREDSPLHF
TRBJ1-3 | TRBV5-4 | NA | NA | TGTGCCAGCAGCGTAATGGGCCCGGGAAACACCATATATTTT | CASSVMGPGNTIYF
TRBJ2-7 | TRBV7-9 | NA | TRBD1 | TGTGCCAGCAGCTTAACCGGGACAGGGACCTACGAGCAGTACTTC | CASSLTGTGTYEQYF
TRBJ2-7 | TRBV19 | NA | TRBD2 | TGTGCCAGTAGTATCAGGGAAGGTTTGGCGGGGGAGGACGAGCAGTACTTC | CASSIREGLAGEDEQYF
TRBJ2-5 | TRBV2 | once | TRBD2 | TGTGCCAGCAGCCGAGATAGCGGGAGCGGGGAGACCCAGTACTTC | CASSRDSGSGETQYF
TRBJ1-2 | TRBV3-1/TRBV3-2 | NA | TRBD1 | TGTGCCAGCAGCCGAGGACAGGGGAATGGCTACACCTTC | CASSRGQGNGYTF
TRBJ1-2 | TRBV6-4 | NA | TRBD1 | TGTGCCAGCAGTCCGACAGGGGGATCAGGCTACACCTTC | CASSPTGGSGYTF
TRBJ2-1 | TRBV11-2 | NA | NA | TGTGCCAGCAGCTTAGGTGGCATCAGCTCCTACAATGAGCAGTTCTTC | CASSLGGISSYNEQFF
TRBJ2-7 | TRBV27 | NA | NA | TGTGCCAGCAGTTTCGACATCGCCTACGAGCAGTACTTC | CASSFDIAYEQYF
TRBJ2-5 | TRBV30 | NA | NA | TGTGCCTGGAGAGGCCCTCCCGGAGGGACCCAGTACTTC | CAWRGPPGGTQYF
TRBJ2-2 | TRBV3-1/TRBV3-2 | NA | NA | TGTGCCAGCAGCCAAGGCGGGATCCGCGACACCGGGGAGCTGTTTTTT | CASSQGGIRDTGELFF
TRBJ1-5 | TRBV30 | few | NA | TGTGCCTGGAGTGGTGGGCAGATATATCAGCCCCAGCATTTT | CAWSGGQIYQPQHF
TRBJ1-5 | TRBV12-3/TRBV12-4 | NA | NA | TGTGCCAGCAGTTTCGGCAATCAGCCCCAGCATTTT | CASSFGNQPQHF
TRBJ2-7 | TRBV11-1 | NA | NA | TGTGCCAGCAGCTTACGCCAGGGTCCCTACGAGCAGTACTTC | CASSLRQGPYEQYF
TRBJ2-1 | TRBV7-9 | once | TRBD2 | TGTGCCAGCAGCTTTAGCGGGAGGGAGCAGTTCTTC | CASSFSGREQFF
TRBJ1-5 | TRBV19 | NA | NA | TGTGCCAGTAGGGGGTCAGGGCAGAATAGCAATCAGCCCCAGCATTTT | CASRGSGQNSNQPQHF
TRBJ1-6 | TRBV19 | NA | NA | TGTGCCAGTAGTCCCGTTCGAGCGGGGCCCAATTCACCCCTCCACTTT | CASSPVRAGPNSPLHF
TRBJ2-7 | TRBV14 | once | NA | TGTGCCAGCAGCCAAGTGGTGGGCAGTCACGAGCAGTACTTC | CASSQVVGSHEQYF
TRBJ2-7 | TRBV6-5 | NA | TRBD1 | TGTGCCAGCAGTTCCGCTCCGGGACAGGGGGCTGGCGAGCAGTACTTC | CASSSAPGQGAGEQYF
TRBJ1-2 | TRBV2 | NA | NA | TGTGCCAGCTCTTACAGCAGCGGCTACACCTTC | CASSYSSGYTF
TRBJ1-4 | TRBV27 | NA | NA | TGTGCCAGCAGTTTTGTGATTGGGGAGCAACTGTTTTTT | CASSFVIGEQLFF
TRBJ1-3 | TRBV6-6 | NA | TRBD1 | TGTGCCAGCAGTTCGCAAGGGGGCCTCTCTGGAAACACCATATATTTT | CASSSQGGLSGNTIYF
TRBJ1-5 | TRBV4-2 | few | TRBD1 | TGTGCCAGCAGCCACCCGGGACAGGCGGCTCAGCCCCAGCATTTT | CASSHPGQAAQPQHF
TRBJ2-7 | TRBV3-1/TRBV3-2 | NA | TRBD1 | TGTGCCAGCAGCCCTGGGACAGTTCCCTACGAGCAGTACTTC | CASSPGTVPYEQYF
TRBJ1-4 | TRBV29-1 | NA | TRBD1 | TGCAGCGTTGGACTACCGGGACAGCGTACGGGTGAAAAACTGTTTTTT | CSVGLPGQRTGEKLFF
TRBJ2-7 | TRBV7-2 | few | TRBD2 | TGTGCCAGCAGCTTAGACGCGGGAGCCCCCTACGAGCAGTACTTC | CASSLDAGAPYEQYF
TRBJ2-5 | TRBV6-5 | NA | NA | TGTGCCAGCAGGAAACAGGGACGAGAGACCCAGTACTTC | CASRKQGRETQYF
TRBJ2-3 | TRBV11-1 | NA | TRBD2 | TGTGCCAGCAGCCCCCATGGACTAGCGGGAGCAGATACGCAGTATTTT | CASSPHGLAGADTQYF
TRBJ1-4 | TRBV5-1 | few | NA | TGCGCCAGCAGCTTGTCTTCAACTAATGAAAAACTGTTTTTT | CASSLSSTNEKLFF